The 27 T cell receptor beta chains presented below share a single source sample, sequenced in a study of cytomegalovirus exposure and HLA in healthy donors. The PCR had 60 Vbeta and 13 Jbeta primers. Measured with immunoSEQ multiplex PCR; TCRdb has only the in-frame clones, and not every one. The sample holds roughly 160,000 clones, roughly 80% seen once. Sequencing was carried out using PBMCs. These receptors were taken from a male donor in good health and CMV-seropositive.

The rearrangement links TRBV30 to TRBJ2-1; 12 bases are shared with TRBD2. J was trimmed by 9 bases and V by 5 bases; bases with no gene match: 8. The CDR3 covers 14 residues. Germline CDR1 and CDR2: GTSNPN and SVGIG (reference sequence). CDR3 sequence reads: CAWLTSGSRGEQFF. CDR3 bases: TGTGCCTGGTTGACTAGCGGGAGTAGGGGTGAGCAGTTCTTC.

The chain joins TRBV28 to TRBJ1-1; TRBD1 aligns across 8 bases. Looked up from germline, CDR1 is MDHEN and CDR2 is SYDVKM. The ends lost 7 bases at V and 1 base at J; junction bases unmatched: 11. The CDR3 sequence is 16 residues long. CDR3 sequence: CASNPAGTGGNTEAFF. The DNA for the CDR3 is TGTGCCAGCAACCCGGCCGGGACAGGCGGGAACACTGAAGCTTTCTTT. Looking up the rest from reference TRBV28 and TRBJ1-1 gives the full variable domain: DVKVTQSSRYLVKRTGEKVFLECVQDMDHENMFWYRQDPGLGLRLIYFSYDVKMKEKGDIPEGYSVSREKKERFSLILESASTNQTSMYLCASNPAGTGGNTEAFFGQGTRLTVV.

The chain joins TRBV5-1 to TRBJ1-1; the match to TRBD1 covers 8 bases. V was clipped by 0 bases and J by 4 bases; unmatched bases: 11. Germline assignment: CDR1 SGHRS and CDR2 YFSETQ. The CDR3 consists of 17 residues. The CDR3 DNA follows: TGCGCCAGCAGCTTGGGTGGGACAGGATGGGAGGGCACTGAAGCTTTCTTT. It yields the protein CASSLGGTGWEGTEAFF.

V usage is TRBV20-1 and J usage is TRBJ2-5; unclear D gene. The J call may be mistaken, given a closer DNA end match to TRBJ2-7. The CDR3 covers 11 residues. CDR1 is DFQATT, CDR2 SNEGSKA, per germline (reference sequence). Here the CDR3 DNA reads TGCAGTGCTCTCGGAGTTTACGAGCAGTACTTC. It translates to CSALGVYEQYF.

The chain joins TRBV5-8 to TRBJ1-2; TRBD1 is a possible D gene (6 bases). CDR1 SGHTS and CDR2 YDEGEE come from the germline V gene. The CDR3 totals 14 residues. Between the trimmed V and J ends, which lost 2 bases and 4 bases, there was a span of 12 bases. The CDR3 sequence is CASSFFGGGYGYTF. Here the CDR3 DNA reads TGTGCCAGCAGCTTTTTTGGGGGCGGCTATGGCTACACCTTC.

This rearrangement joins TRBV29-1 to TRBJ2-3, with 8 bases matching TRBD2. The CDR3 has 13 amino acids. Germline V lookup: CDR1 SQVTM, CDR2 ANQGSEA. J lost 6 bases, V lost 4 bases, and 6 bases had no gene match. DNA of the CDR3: TGCAGCGTTGCAAATAGCGGGACTGATACGCAGTATTTT. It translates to CSVANSGTDTQYF.

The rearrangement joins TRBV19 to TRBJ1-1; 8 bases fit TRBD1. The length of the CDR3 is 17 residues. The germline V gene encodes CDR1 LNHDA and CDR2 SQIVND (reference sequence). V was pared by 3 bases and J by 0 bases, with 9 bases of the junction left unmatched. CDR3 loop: CASSISQGVTMNTEAFF. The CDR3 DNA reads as TGTGCCAGTAGTATTTCACAGGGGGTAACCATGAACACTGAAGCTTTCTTT.

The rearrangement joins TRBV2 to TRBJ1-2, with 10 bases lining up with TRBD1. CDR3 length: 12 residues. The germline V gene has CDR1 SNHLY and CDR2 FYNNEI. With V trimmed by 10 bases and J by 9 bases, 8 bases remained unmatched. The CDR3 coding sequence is TGTGCCATCGGAGGGACAGGGGATAGCTACACCTTC. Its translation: CAIGGTGDSYTF.

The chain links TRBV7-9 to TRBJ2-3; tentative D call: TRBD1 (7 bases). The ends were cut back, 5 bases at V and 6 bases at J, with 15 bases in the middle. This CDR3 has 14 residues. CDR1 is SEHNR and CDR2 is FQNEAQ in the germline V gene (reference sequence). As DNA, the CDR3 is TGTGCCAGCAGCCAGGAGGGGGCGAGGGATACGCAGTATTTT. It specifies CASSQEGARDTQYF.

DNA of the CDR3: TGTGCCTGGAGTGGCTCTACGGGGAAACCCGGGGAGCTGTTTTTT. This translates into CAWSGSTGKPGELFF. J is TRBJ2-2 and V is TRBV30; D is possibly TRBD2 (5 bases). The CDR3 is 15 residues long. Trimming shortened V by 1 base and J by 6 bases, and 15 bases separated the two germline ends. Germline V lookup: CDR1 GTSNPN, CDR2 SVGIG (reference sequence). The full variable domain, completed using reference TRBV30 and TRBJ2-2, is SQTIHQWPATLVQPVGSPLSLECTVEGTSNPNLYWYRQAAGRGLQLLFYSVGIGQISSEVPQNLSASRPQDRQFILSSKKLLLSDSGFYLCAWSGSTGKPGELFFGEGSRLTVL.

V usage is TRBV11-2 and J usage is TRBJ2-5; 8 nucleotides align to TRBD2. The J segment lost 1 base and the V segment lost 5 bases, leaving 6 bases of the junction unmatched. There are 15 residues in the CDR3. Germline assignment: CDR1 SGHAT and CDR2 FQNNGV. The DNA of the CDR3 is TGTGCCAGCAGCCCTAGGCGGGAGGCCCAAGAGACCCAGTACTTC. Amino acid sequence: CASSPRREAQETQYF.

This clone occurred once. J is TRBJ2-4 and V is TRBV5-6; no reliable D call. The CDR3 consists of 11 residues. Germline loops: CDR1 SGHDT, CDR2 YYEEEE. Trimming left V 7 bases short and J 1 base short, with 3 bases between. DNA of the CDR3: TGTGCCAGCGAGGCCAAAAACATTCAGTACTTC. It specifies CASEAKNIQYF. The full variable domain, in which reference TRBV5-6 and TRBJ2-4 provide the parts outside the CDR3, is DAGVTQSPTHLIKTRGQQVTLRCSPKSGHDTVSWYQQALGQGPQFIFQYYEEEERQRGNFPDRFSGHQFPNYSSELNVNALLLGDSALYLCASEAKNIQYFGAGTRLSVL.

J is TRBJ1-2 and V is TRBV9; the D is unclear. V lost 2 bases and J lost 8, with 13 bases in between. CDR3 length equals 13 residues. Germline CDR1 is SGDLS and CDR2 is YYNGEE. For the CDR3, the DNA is TGTGCCAGCAGCGTCCTTAATTCGGGGGGCTACACCTTC. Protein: CASSVLNSGGYTF.

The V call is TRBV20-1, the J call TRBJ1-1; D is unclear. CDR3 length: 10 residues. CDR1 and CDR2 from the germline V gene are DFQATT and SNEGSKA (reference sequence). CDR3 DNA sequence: TGCAGGCAGGTGAACACTGAAGCTTTCTTT. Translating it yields CRQVNTEAFF.

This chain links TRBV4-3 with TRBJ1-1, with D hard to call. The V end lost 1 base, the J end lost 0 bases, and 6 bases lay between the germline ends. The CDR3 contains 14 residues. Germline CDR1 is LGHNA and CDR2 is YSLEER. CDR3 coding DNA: TGCGCCAGCAGCCAAGGATGGCTGAACACTGAAGCTTTCTTT. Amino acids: CASSQGWLNTEAFF.

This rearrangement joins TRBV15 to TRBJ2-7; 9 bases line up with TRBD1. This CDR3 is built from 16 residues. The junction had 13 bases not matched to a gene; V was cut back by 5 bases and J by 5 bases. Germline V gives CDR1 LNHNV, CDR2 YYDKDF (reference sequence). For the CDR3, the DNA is TGTGCCACCAGCGGCGGCCGGGACAGGGAGTTCGACGAGCAGTACTTC. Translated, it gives CATSGGRDREFDEQYF. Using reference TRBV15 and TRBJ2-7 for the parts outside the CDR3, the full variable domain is DAMVIQNPRYQVTQFGKPVTLSCSQTLNHNVMYWYQQKSSQAPKLLFHYYDKDFNNEADTPDNFQSRRPNTSFCFLDIRSPGLGDTAMYLCATSGGRDREFDEQYFGPGTRLTVT.

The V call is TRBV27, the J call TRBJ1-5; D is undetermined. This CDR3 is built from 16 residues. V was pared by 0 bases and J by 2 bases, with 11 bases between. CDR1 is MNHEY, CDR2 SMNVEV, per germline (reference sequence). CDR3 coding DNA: TGTGCCAGCAGTTTATCCGGGAATTGGGGCAATCAGCCCCAGCATTTT. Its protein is CASSLSGNWGNQPQHF.

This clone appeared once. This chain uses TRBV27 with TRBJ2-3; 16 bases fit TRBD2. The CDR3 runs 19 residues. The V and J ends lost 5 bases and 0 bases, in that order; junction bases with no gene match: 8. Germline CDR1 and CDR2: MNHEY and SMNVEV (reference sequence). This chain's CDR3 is CASSPGLAGGTRSTDTQYF. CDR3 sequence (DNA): TGTGCCAGCAGTCCGGGACTAGCGGGAGGGACCCGAAGCACAGATACGCAGTATTTT.

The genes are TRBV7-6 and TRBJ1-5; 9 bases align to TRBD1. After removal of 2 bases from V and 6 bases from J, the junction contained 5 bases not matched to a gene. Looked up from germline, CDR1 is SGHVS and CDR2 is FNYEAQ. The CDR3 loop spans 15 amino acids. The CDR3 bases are TGTGCCAGCAGCTTACGGACAGGGGAAGGTCAGCCCCAGCATTTT. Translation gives CASSLRTGEGQPQHF.

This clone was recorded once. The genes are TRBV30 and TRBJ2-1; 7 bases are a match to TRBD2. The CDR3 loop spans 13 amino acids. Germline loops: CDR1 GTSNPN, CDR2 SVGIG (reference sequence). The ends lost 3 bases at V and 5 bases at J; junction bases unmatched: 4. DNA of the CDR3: TGTGCCTGGAGGGGACTACCTCACAATGAGCAGTTCTTC. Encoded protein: CAWRGLPHNEQFF.

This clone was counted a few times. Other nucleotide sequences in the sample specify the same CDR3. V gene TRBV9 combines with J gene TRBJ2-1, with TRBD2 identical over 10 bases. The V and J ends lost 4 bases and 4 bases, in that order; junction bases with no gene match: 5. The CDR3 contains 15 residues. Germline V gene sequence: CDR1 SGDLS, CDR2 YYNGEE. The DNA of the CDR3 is TGTGCCAGCAGCCCCGGGACTAGCGAATACAATGAGCAGTTCTTC. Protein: CASSPGTSEYNEQFF.

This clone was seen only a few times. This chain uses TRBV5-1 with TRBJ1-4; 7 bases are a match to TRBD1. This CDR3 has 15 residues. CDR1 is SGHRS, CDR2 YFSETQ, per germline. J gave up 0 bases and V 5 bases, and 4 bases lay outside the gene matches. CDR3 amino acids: CASSRDSATNEKLFF. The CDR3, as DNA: TGCGCCAGCAGTCGGGACAGCGCAACTAATGAAAAACTGTTTTTT.

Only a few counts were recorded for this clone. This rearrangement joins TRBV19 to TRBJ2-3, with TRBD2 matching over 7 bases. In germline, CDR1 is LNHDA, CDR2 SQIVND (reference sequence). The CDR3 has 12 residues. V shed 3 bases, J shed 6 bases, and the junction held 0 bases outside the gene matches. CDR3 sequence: CASSMREDTQYF. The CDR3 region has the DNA TGTGCCAGTAGTATGCGGGAGGATACGCAGTATTTT.

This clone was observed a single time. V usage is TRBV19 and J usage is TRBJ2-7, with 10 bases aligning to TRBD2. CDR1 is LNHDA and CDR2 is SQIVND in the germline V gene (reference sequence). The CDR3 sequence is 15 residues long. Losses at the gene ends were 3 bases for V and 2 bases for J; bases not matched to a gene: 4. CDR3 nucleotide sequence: TGTGCCAGTAGTATTCTCAGCGGGGGGGCCTACGAGCAGTACTTC. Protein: CASSILSGGAYEQYF.

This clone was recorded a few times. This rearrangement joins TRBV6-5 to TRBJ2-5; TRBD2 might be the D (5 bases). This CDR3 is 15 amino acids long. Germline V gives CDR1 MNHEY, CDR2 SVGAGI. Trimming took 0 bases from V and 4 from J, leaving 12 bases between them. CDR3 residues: CASSYSFTSRETQYF. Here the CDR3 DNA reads TGTGCCAGCAGTTACTCCTTTACTAGTAGAGAGACCCAGTACTTC.

The CDR3 DNA follows: TGTGCCAGCAGCCACAACACCGGGACTATCTCCTACGAGCAGTACTTC. This translates into CASSHNTGTISYEQYF. The J gene is TRBJ2-7, the V gene TRBV11-2; 7 positions match TRBD2. CDR3 length: 16 amino acids. The germline CDR1 and CDR2 sequences are SGHAT and FQNNGV. The V gene end was trimmed by 5 bases and the J gene end by 0 bases; junction bases not matched to a gene: 10.

CDR3 in amino acids: CASSEAQGNYQPQHF. In DNA, the CDR3 is TGTGCCAGCAGTGAAGCCCAGGGCAATTATCAGCCCCAGCATTTT. J is TRBJ1-5 and V is TRBV6-1; D is possibly TRBD1 (5 bases). Germline-derived CDR1 and CDR2 are MNHNS and SASEGT. Trimming stripped 0 bases from V and 5 bases from J, with 11 bases between. The CDR3 has 15 amino acids.